This T cell receptor (beta chain) derives from a study of identical twins. Broader study findings: Insertions were reduced in abundant cord blood beta clonotypes but not in memory repertoires. Twin-shared out-of-frame alpha sequences showed excess low generation probability.

The CDR3 sequence is 11 residues long. V lost 9 bases and J lost 6, with 10 bases in between. Per germline, CDR1 MGHDK and CDR2 SYGVNS. This clonotype was picked up many times. The antigen is unknown. Unique molecular identifiers were present on the cDNA, which also gained a universal primer site by template switching. TCRdb passed the 5' RACE reads through MiXCR, listing each CDR3 protein once. The data contain nearly 900,000 distinct CDR3 sequences, 9% to 15% of them singletons. The sample was also linked to a second study, of yellow fever vaccine responses in identical twins.

This rearrangement joins TRBV25-1 to TRBJ2-3; D unresolved. This sequence was found in a woman younger than 35 in good health. Sequencing used PBMCs. CDR3: CASTMMDTQYF. As DNA, the CDR3 is TGTGCCAGTACTATGATGGATACGCAGTATTTT.